A selection of T cell receptor beta chains follows, all from one sample in a study of tumor-infiltrating lymphocytes in primary liver carcinoma. MiXCR, applied by TCRdb to the multiplex PCR reads, yields one record per CDR3 protein. The repertoire holds 150,000 to 200,000 distinct CDR3 sequences, roughly two thirds seen once, with approximately 6.5% in the top ten. Material for sequencing was peripheral blood. Every receptor here comes from an older woman with primary liver carcinoma and hepatitis B virus infection. CDR3s include the opening cysteine and the closing phenylalanine or tryptophan. D genes are given only for firm matches. Clone size, where shown, is once, few, many, or a class for clones that have expanded.

NA,TRBV11-1,TRBJ2-1,TRBD2,CASWSGSSYSEHFF,TGTGCCAGCTGGAGCGGGAGCTCCTACAGTGAGCACTTCTTC
NA,TRBV11-2,TRBJ2-1,TRBD2,CAGSVRDRGLAGAYNEQFF,TGTGCCGGCAGCGTCCGGGACAGGGGACTAGCGGGAGCATACAATGAGCAGTTCTTC
NA,TRBV11-2,TRBJ1-2,NA,CASTDSFNYGYTF,TGTGCCAGTACCGACAGCTTTAACTATGGCTACACCTTC
NA,TRBV5-1,TRBJ2-6,NA,CASSLYAGANVLTF,TGCGCCAGCAGCTTGTACGCTGGGGCCAACGTCCTGACTTTC
NA,TRBV28,TRBJ1-1,NA,CASSLGGMSTEAFF,TGTGCCAGCAGTTTAGGGGGGATGAGCACTGAAGCTTTCTTT
NA,TRBV5-3,TRBJ2-7,TRBD1,CARSPGQATLYEQYF,TGTGCCAGAAGCCCAGGACAGGCGACACTCTACGAGCAGTACTTC
NA,TRBV11-2,TRBJ2-7,NA,CASSQASEHYF,TGTGCCAGCAGCCAGGCATCCGAGCACTACTTC
NA,TRBV11-2,TRBJ1-2,NA,CAKSQPGRGYGYTF,TGTGCCAAAAGCCAACCGGGGCGTGGCTATGGCTACACCTTC
NA,TRBV7-9,TRBJ2-1,TRBD2,CASSLSGSVNEQFF,TGTGCCAGCAGCTTAAGCGGGAGTGTGAATGAGCAGTTCTTC
NA,TRBV6-2/TRBV6-3,TRBJ2-7,NA,CASSYSHTRGTYEQYF,TGTGCCAGCAGTTACTCGCACACGCGAGGAACCTACGAGCAGTACTTC
NA,TRBV6-5,TRBJ2-2,TRBD1,CASSYSLAGGAATGELFF,TGTGCCAGCAGTTACTCCCTGGCAGGGGGCGCCGCCACCGGGGAGCTGTTTTTT
NA,TRBV29-1,TRBJ1-5,NA,CNVENRPGQRHF,TGTAACGTTGAGAACCGTCCCGGACAGAGGCATTTT
many,TRBV6-6,TRBJ2-7,NA,CASITPGSYEQYF,TGTGCCAGCATCACTCCTGGCTCCTACGAGCAGTACTTC
NA,TRBV5-8,TRBJ1-2,NA,CASSSNAGTVYGYTF,TGTGCCAGCAGCTCCAACGCTGGGACGGTCTATGGCTACACCTTC
NA,TRBV29-1,TRBJ2-3,NA,CSVERAERIDTQYF,TGCAGCGTTGAGCGAGCGGAGCGCATAGATACGCAATATTTT
NA,TRBV11-2,TRBJ2-1,NA,CTSSLELNYNEQFF,TGTACTAGCAGCTTAGAACTAAATTACAATGAGCAGTTCTTC
NA,TRBV5-6,TRBJ1-5,NA,CTSSSTGTTRTDTQHF,TGTACCAGCAGCTCCACCGGGACAACTCGCACAGATACGCAGCATTTT
NA,TRBV11-2,TRBJ2-3,TRBD2,CASRLEAGGTDAQYF,TGTGCCAGCAGACTTGAGGCGGGAGGCACGGATGCGCAGTATTTT
NA,TRBV28,TRBJ2-1,TRBD2,CTSSPRTSGRARVNEQFF,TGTACCAGCAGTCCTCGGACTAGCGGGAGGGCACGAGTGAATGAGCAGTTCTTC
NA,TRBV29-1,TRBJ2-2,NA,CSVDRGGTRELSF,TGCAGCGTTGACAGGGGCGGGACCAGGGAGCTGTCTTTT
many,TRBV4-1,TRBJ2-2,TRBD1,CASNDLDRGLTGELFF,TGCGCCAGCAACGATCTGGACAGGGGGTTAACCGGGGAGCTGTTTTTT
NA,TRBV19,TRBJ1-1,TRBD1,CASSAGRTGKTEAFF,TGTGCCAGTAGTGCCGGTAGGACAGGAAAGACTGAAGCTTTCTTT
NA,TRBV29-1,TRBJ2-3,TRBD2,CSLTGTSDTDTRYF,TGCAGCCTTACCGGGACTAGCGACACAGATACGCGGTATTTT
few,TRBV4-2,TRBJ1-1,NA,CASSQDLGQVGTEAFF,TGTGCCAGCAGCCAAGATCTGGGGCAGGTCGGCACTGAAGCTTTCTTT
NA,TRBV7-9,TRBJ2-5,NA,CAGGAPGKETQYF,TGTGCGGGCGGGGCTCCCGGGAAAGAGACCCAGTACTTC
NA,TRBV28,TRBJ2-1,TRBD2,CVSSLLAGDGNEQFF,TGTGTCAGCAGTCTACTAGCGGGAGACGGGAATGAGCAGTTCTTC
NA,TRBV28,TRBJ1-4,NA,CASSPLREKLFF,TGTGCCAGCAGTCCCCTCCGTGAAAAACTGTTTTTT
NA,TRBV28,TRBJ1-1,NA,CASRGGVNTEAFF,TGTGCCAGTCGCGGAGGGGTGAACACTGAAGCTTTCTTT
many,TRBV29-1,TRBJ2-1,TRBD2,CSVEEVVAGVEQFF,TGCAGCGTTGAAGAGGTAGTAGCGGGAGTTGAGCAGTTCTTC
once,TRBV5-1,TRBJ2-3,NA,CASSQGGPTGTDTDMQYF,TGCGCCAGCAGCCAGGGGGGTCCGACCGGGACAGACACAGATATGCAGTATTTT
NA,TRBV10-3,TRBJ2-1,NA,CATGTGSFYNEQFF,TGTGCCACCGGGACGGGGAGCTTCTACAATGAGCAGTTCTTC
NA,TRBV11-1,TRBJ1-2,NA,CTSSPTGIRGYTF,TGTACCAGCAGCCCTACAGGGATACGTGGCTATACCTTC
few,TRBV5-5,TRBJ2-2,NA,CASSPNRQAVNTGELFF,TGTGCCAGCAGCCCCAATCGACAGGCCGTCAACACCGGGGAGCTGTTTTTT
NA,TRBV4-2,TRBJ2-1,TRBD2,CASSSRLAVGHEQLF,TGTGCCAGCAGCTCAAGACTAGCGGTAGGGCATGAGCAGCTCTTC
NA,TRBV28,TRBJ2-1,NA,CASTKGVRRGDEQFF,TGTGCCAGCACCAAAGGGGTCCGTAGGGGTGATGAGCAGTTCTTC
NA,TRBV11-1,TRBJ2-2,NA,CANGSPLAYTGELFF,TGTGCCAACGGAAGCCCATTGGCGTACACCGGGGAGCTGTTTTTT
few,TRBV6-6,TRBJ2-1,NA,CATLKVAGGSYNEQFF,TGTGCCACCCTTAAGGTGGCTGGCGGATCCTACAATGAGCAGTTCTTC
NA,TRBV10-1,TRBJ1-1,NA,CASSDPETEAFF,TGCGCCAGCAGTGACCCCGAGACTGAAGCTTTCTTT
NA,TRBV29-1,TRBJ1-1,TRBD1,CGGGQEGYQNTEALF,TGCGGCGGGGGACAGGAAGGCTATCAGAACACTGAAGCCCTCTTT
NA,TRBV11-1,TRBJ2-1,NA,CARSLRIAVNEQFF,TGTGCCAGAAGCCTTCGAATAGCGGTCAATGAGCAGTTCTTC
once,TRBV11-2,TRBJ2-7,NA,CASSFQGGKAFYEQYF,TGTGCCAGCAGCTTCCAGGGCGGGAAGGCCTTCTACGAGCAGTACTTC
NA,TRBV11-1,TRBJ2-2,NA,CASSPGPFQAWELFF,TGTGCCAGCAGTCCCGGGCCGTTTCAGGCCTGGGAGCTGTTTTTT
few,TRBV18,TRBJ2-1,NA,CASSPNPPSYNEQFF,TGTGCCAGCTCACCAAATCCACCCTCCTACAATGAGCAGTTCTTC
many,TRBV12-3/TRBV12-4,TRBJ2-2,TRBD2,CASTRLAGGLGGELFF,TGTGCCAGCACCCGACTAGCGGGAGGGCTCGGCGGGGAGCTGTTTTTT
NA,TRBV11-2,TRBJ1-1,NA,CAISLEPGPNTEAFF,TGTGCCATCAGCTTAGAACCCGGACCGAACACTGAAGCTTTCTTT
NA,TRBV11-2,TRBJ2-3,TRBD1,CLSSLGGGSTDTQYF,TGTCTCAGCAGCTTAGGGGGCGGGAGCACAGATACGCAGTATTTT
NA,TRBV7-8,TRBJ2-3,NA,CASSPRTYSDTQCF,TGTGCCAGCAGCCCCCGGACATACTCAGATACGCAGTGTTTT
NA,TRBV28,TRBJ2-3,NA,CASSLISWPNLAGDTQYF,TGTGCCAGCAGTTTAATCTCTTGGCCGAACCTAGCTGGAGATACGCAGTATTTT
NA,TRBV4-1,TRBJ2-1,NA,CASSHFSGESWEQFF,TGCGCCAGCAGCCACTTCTCGGGGGAGAGCTGGGAGCAGTTCTTC
NA,TRBV6-5,TRBJ2-1,TRBD1,CASREGQTNEQFF,TGTGCCAGCCGCGAGGGACAGACAAATGAGCAGTTCTTC
NA,TRBV10-3,TRBJ1-4,NA,CAISESGGPNEKLSF,TGTGCCATCAGTGAGTCGGGGGGTCCTAATGAAAAACTGTCTTTT